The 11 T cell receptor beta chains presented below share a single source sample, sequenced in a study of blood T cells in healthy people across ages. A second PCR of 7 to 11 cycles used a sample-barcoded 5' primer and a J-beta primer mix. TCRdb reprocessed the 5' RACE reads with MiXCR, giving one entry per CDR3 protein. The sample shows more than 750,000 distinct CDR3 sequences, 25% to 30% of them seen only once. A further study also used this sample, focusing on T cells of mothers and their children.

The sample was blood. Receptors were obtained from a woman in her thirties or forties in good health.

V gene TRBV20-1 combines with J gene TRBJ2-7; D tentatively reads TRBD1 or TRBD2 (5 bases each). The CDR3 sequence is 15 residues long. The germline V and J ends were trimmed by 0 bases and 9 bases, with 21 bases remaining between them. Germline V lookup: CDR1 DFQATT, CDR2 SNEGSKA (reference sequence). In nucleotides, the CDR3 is TGCAGTGCTAGAGATTCGGGGCGGCCCTACAATGGGCAGTACTTC. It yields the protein CSARDSGRPYNGQYF.

DNA of the CDR3: TGTGCCAGCAGTTACGGACGGGATAACTATGGCTACACCTTC. Amino acid sequence: CASSYGRDNYGYTF. This rearrangement joins TRBV6-5 to TRBJ1-2; D gene ambiguous. V was pared by 2 bases and J by 1 base, with 8 bases between. Germline V gives CDR1 MNHEY, CDR2 SVGAGI. CDR3 length: 14 residues.

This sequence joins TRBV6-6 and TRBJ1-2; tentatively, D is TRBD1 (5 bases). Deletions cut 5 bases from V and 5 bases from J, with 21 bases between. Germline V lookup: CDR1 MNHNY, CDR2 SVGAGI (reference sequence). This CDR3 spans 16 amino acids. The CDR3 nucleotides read TGTGCCAGCAGTCCCCCGGGGGTACGAACCCTATATGGCTACACCTTC. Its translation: CASSPPGVRTLYGYTF.

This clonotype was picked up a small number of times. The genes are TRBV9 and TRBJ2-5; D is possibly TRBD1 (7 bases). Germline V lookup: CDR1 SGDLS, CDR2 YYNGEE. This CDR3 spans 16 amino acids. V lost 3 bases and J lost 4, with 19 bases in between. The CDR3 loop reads CASSGDRAFGGETQYF. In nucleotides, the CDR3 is TGTGCCAGCAGCGGCGACAGGGCCTTCGGGGGAGAGACCCAGTACTTC.

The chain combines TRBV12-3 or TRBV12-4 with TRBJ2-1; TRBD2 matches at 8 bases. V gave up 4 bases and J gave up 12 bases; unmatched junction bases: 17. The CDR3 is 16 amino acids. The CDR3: CASSSLSPIEAGGQFF. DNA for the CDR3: TGTGCCAGCAGTTCCCTAAGTCCCATCGAGGCGGGGGGGCAGTTCTTC.

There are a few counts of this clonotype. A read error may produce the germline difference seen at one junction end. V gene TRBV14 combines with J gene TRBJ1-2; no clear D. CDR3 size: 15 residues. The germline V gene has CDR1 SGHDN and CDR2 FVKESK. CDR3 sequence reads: CVSSHLGADNYGYTF. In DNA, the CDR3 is TGTGTCAGCAGCCATCTTGGCGCGGACAACTATGGCTACACCTTC.

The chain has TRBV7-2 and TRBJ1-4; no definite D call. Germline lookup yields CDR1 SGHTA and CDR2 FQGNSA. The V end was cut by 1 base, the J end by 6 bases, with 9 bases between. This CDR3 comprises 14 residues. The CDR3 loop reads CASSLGGLYEKLFF. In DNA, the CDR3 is TGTGCCAGCAGCTTAGGGGGATTGTATGAAAAACTGTTTTTT.

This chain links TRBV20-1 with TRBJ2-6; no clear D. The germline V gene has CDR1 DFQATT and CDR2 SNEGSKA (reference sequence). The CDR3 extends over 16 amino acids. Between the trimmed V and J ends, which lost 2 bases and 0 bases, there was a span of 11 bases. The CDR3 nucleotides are TGCAGTGCTAGACACAGCGCAACCTCTGGGGCCAACGTCCTGACTTTC. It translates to CSARHSATSGANVLTF.

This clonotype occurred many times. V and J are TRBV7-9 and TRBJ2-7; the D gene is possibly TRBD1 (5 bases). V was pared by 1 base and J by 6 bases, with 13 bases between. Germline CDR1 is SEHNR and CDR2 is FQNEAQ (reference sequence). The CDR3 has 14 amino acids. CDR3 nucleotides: TGTGCCAGCAGCTTAGTCTCAGGGCTTGCCGAGCAGTACTTC. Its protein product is CASSLVSGLAEQYF.

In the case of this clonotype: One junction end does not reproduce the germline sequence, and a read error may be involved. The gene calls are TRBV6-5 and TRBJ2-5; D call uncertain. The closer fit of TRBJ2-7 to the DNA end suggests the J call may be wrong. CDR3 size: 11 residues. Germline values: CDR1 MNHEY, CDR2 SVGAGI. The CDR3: CTSSSSYEQYF. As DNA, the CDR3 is TGTACCAGCAGTTCCTCATACGAGCAGTACTTC.

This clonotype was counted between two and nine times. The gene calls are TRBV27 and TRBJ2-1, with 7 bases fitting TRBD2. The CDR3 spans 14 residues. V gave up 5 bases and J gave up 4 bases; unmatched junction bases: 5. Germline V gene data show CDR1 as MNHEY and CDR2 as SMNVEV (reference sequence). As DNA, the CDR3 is TGTGCCAGCAGTGGAGCCGGGGGGTACAATGAGCAGTTCTTC. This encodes CASSGAGGYNEQFF.